The TCR beta chain under discussion was sequenced for a study of tumour-infiltrating T cells in Burkitt lymphoma. The ends were cut back, 4 bases at V and 8 bases at J, with 17 bases in the middle. The CDR3 extends over 14 amino acids. The germline gives CDR1 MRHNA, CDR2 SNTAGT. Clones were sequenced by immunoSEQ multiplex PCR, and TCRdb holds only the in-frame ones, with some missing. Of a few hundred clones in the sample, approximately 94% are singletons; the top ten hold about 5%. This chain uses TRBV6-4 with TRBJ1-2, with a tentative D call TRBD1 (5 bases). The TCR sequence derives from a human donor with Burkitt lymphoma. Sequenced sample: tumor tissue. This CDR3 reads CASSALRGLGGYTF. In DNA form, the CDR3 reads TGTGCCAGCAGTGCCCTGAGGGGCCTCGGGGGCTACACCTTC.